These T cell receptor beta chains were read from a single sample in a study of naive and memory T cell subsets. TCRdb reanalysed the UMI-ligation and nested PCR reads using MiXCR and keeps one entry per CDR3 protein. The table includes some 83,000 distinct CDR3 sequences, about 12% detected once. Sequencing used central memory CD4+ T cells from blood. All receptors derive from a human donor in good health. Each CDR3 is given with its conserved first and last residue.

v_call	cdr3_aa
TRBV4-2	CASSIEGQTSNTEAFF
TRBV27	CASRVYQASEAFF
TRBV11-2	CASTRAAGVQETQYF
TRBV13	CASSPDRPGGSYEQYF
TRBV7-2	CASSLAIGTSGSNEQFF
TRBV28	CASIGVSTGANEKLFF
TRBV5-1	CASSQGQGVGGYTF
TRBV6-2/TRBV6-3	CASSTYGTYEQYF
TRBV4-2	CASSQLQGTTADTQYF
TRBV30	CAWGTGQGYNEQFF
TRBV6-5	CASTSGTSAYEQYF
TRBV7-3	CASSATGTATEAFF
TRBV25-1	CASSEPGGVGRSPLHF
TRBV28	CASRSSGWSTDTQYF
TRBV3-1	CASSPSPGQGHNEQFF
TRBV20-1	CSAYPGQGRFGKDTQYF
TRBV7-2	CASSLVVSAEAFF
TRBV29-1	CSVEQNEKLFF
TRBV7-9	CASSPDLGAGTDTQYF
TRBV29-1	CSVNRGYYEETQYF
TRBV5-1	CASSSGTGLSGANVLTF
TRBV5-6	CASSRGAEQFF
TRBV5-4	CASSKGQGLNYGYTF
TRBV11-1	CASSWDGSGLVEQFF
TRBV5-6	CASSYISGTGSRNEQFF
TRBV5-5	CASSLIQGSYYEQYF
TRBV6-9	CASRRDMNTEAFF
TRBV2	CASWTGSYNEQFF
TRBV5-1	CASAHEGRRGNTEAFF
TRBV2	CASRGVTRVNEQYF
TRBV12-3/TRBV12-4	CASSLSSANNEQFF
TRBV6-1	CASSEKGGGRSEQFF
TRBV20-1	CSAPAGNINQPQHF
TRBV3-1	CASSQAGRGTEAFF
TRBV5-6	CASSPQGHYEQYF
TRBV29-1	CSVGRGGTTNEKLFF
TRBV12-5	CASGLQGAWETQYF
TRBV2	CAGTSDSYEQYF
TRBV29-1	CSAGTRNTEAFF
TRBV20-1	CSARTNRRGRQGVREQYF
TRBV2	CASSKTGGTTDTQYF